This passage covers 26 T cell receptor beta chains from one sample sequenced in a study of OX40 agonist ivuxolimab in advanced cancers. The assay was immunoSEQ multiplex PCR, and TCRdb's table has in-frame clones only and misses some. The repertoire holds fewer than 45,000 clones, 85% seen once, with around 17% in the top ten. Sequences were derived from CD4+ or CD8+ T cells sorted from blood, sampled in a trial of the OX40 agonist ivuxolimab. Receptors were obtained from an adult with an advanced solid tumor such as melanoma, head and neck, liver or kidney cancer.

V gene TRBV9 combines with J gene TRBJ2-5; 11 bases match TRBD2. Germline CDR1 reads SGDLS; CDR2 reads YYNGEE. V lost 4 bases to trimming and J lost 1 base; unmatched junction nucleotides: 6. The CDR3 sequence is 16 residues long. The CDR3 bases are TGTGCCAGCAGCACCCGACTAGCGGGGACCCAAGAGACCCAGTACTTC. Protein product: CASSTRLAGTQETQYF.

The V call is TRBV4-1, the J call TRBJ1-6; D is undetermined. V lost 0 bases, J lost 5 bases, and 8 bases lay in between. The CDR3 has 15 amino acids. Germline V gene lookup returns CDR1 MGHRA and CDR2 YSYEKL. CDR3 bases: TGCGCCAGCAGCCAAGAACCGGGAAATAATTCACCCCTCCACTTT. It is translated as CASSQEPGNNSPLHF.

The V and J genes are TRBV4-3 and TRBJ2-6; possibly TRBD2 for D (6 bases). This CDR3 spans 17 amino acids. V lost 0 bases to trimming and J lost 4 bases, with 13 bases between them. Germline-derived CDR1 and CDR2 are LGHNA and YSLEER. CDR3 DNA sequence: TGCGCCAGCAGCCAAGAACCGGGAGTGGGCGGGGCCAACGTCCTGACTTTC. Translating gives CASSQEPGVGGANVLTF.

A remark on this clone: Other DNA sequences of this sample code for an identical CDR3. The CDR3 DNA sequence: TGTGCCAGCAGCTTAAAAGGCAGCAATCAGCCCCAGCATTTT. Translated, it gives CASSLKGSNQPQHF. The V gene is TRBV13, the J gene TRBJ1-5; no clear D. Germline V gives CDR1 PRHDT, CDR2 FYEKMQ (reference sequence). The CDR3 is 14 residues long. V was shortened by 2 bases and J by 1 base, with 6 bases between the two germline ends. The full variable domain, with the rest looked up from reference TRBV13 and TRBJ1-5, is AAGVIQSPRHLIKEKRETATLKCYPIPRHDTVYWYQQGPGQDPQFLISFYEKMQSDKGSIPDRFSAQQFSDYHSELNMSSLELGDSALYFCASSLKGSNQPQHFGDGTRLSIL.

This clone showed up just once. This chain connects TRBV28 to TRBJ1-2; D gene uncertain. The CDR3 totals 11 residues. The V gene's germline CDR1 is MDHEN and CDR2 SYDVKM. V lost 7 bases and J 6 bases, leaving 9 bases between the germline ends. CDR3 protein: CASIGVNGYTF. DNA for the CDR3: TGTGCCAGCATTGGGGTGAATGGCTACACCTTC.

The gene calls are TRBV19 and TRBJ2-7; 9 bases are shared with TRBD1. Per germline, CDR1 LNHDA and CDR2 SQIVND (reference sequence). The CDR3 is made up of 16 amino acids. With V trimmed by 4 bases and J by 2 bases, 9 bases remained unmatched. The CDR3 DNA sequence: TGTGCCAGTAGTACCGCACAGGGGGCGCGGGCCTACGAGCAGTACTTC. Its translation is CASSTAQGARAYEQYF.

A few counts support this clone. The rearrangement joins TRBV7-8 to TRBJ2-1; weak D call: TRBD2 (6 bases). V shed 4 bases and J shed 6 bases, with 7 bases lying between them. CDR1 and CDR2 (germline): SGHVS, FQNEAQ. The CDR3 runs to 12 residues. The DNA for the CDR3 is TGTGCCAGCAGCTCGACTAGCAATGAGCAGTTCTTC. It encodes CASSSTSNEQFF.

The chain uses TRBV4-3 and TRBJ1-1; tentatively, D is TRBD1 (5 bases). Per the germline V gene, CDR1 is LGHNA and CDR2 is YSLEER. V lost 0 bases, J lost 0 bases, and 8 bases lay in between. The CDR3 length is 15 residues. CDR3 coding DNA: TGCGCCAGCAGCCAAGAAGCGGGACTGAACACTGAAGCTTTCTTT. Protein sequence: CASSQEAGLNTEAFF.

This chain uses TRBV11-2 with TRBJ2-1, with D perhaps matching TRBD2 (6 bases). V was clipped by 3 bases and J by 7 bases, with 13 bases between them. CDR3 length: 14 amino acids. The V gene's germline CDR1 is SGHAT and CDR2 FQNNGV. The CDR3 reads CASSFTGTANEQFF. In DNA, the CDR3 is TGTGCCAGCAGCTTCACCGGGACTGCGAATGAGCAGTTCTTC.

The chain links TRBV28 to TRBJ2-7; 7 nucleotides align to TRBD1. The germline V gene encodes CDR1 MDHEN and CDR2 SYDVKM. V gave up 6 bases and J gave up 3 bases; unmatched junction bases: 14. This CDR3 region has 16 residues. CDR3 protein: CASSRNLEQGVYEQYF. CDR3 DNA: TGTGCCAGCAGCCGCAACCTCGAGCAGGGGGTCTACGAGCAGTACTTC.

The V gene is TRBV12-5, the J gene TRBJ2-3; no reliable D call. The CDR3 has 15 amino acids. Germline lookup yields CDR1 LGHNT and CDR2 FRNRAP. The V gene lost 3 bases and the J gene lost 0 bases, with 10 bases spanning the gap. The CDR3 nucleotides are TGTGCTAGTGGTTTCCACCCAGGAAGCACAGATACGCAGTATTTT. Translation: CASGFHPGSTDTQYF.

The rearrangement links TRBV5-4 to TRBJ2-3; D not resolved. CDR3 length equals 11 residues. The germline CDR1 and CDR2 sequences are SGHNT and YYREEE (reference sequence). Trimming left V 1 base short and J 7 bases short, with 4 bases between. The CDR3 loop is CASSLTHTQYF. CDR3 DNA sequence: TGTGCCAGCAGCTTGACCCATACGCAGTATTTT.

The genes are TRBV7-6 and TRBJ2-7; D not certain. The CDR3 sequence is 13 residues long. Looked up from germline, CDR1 is SGHVS and CDR2 is FNYEAQ. V lost 5 bases to trimming and J lost 5 bases, with 13 bases between them. The CDR3 region has the DNA TGTGCCAGCAGCCCCTCGGGCGGCGACGAGCAGTACTTC. As protein: CASSPSGGDEQYF.

The chain carries TRBV25-1 and TRBJ2-5; D unclear. The V end lost 7 bases, the J end lost 5 bases, and 5 bases lay between the germline ends. CDR1 is MGHDK, CDR2 SYGVNS, per germline. This CDR3 spans 10 amino acids. The CDR3 sequence: CASMLETQYF. Here the CDR3 DNA reads TGTGCCAGCATGTTGGAGACCCAGTACTTC.

J is TRBJ1-2 and V is TRBV6-5; no definite D call. The CDR3 covers 14 residues. V lost 2 bases and J lost 0, with 7 bases in between. Germline CDR1 is MNHEY and CDR2 is SVGAGI. CDR3 nucleotide sequence: TGTGCCAGCAGTTACATACAGACTAACTATGGCTACACCTTC. Translated: CASSYIQTNYGYTF.

The CDR3 is CASSDAPGQGAGYGYTF. CDR3 coding DNA: TGTGCCAGCAGTGATGCTCCGGGACAGGGGGCTGGGTATGGCTACACCTTC. The chain uses TRBV9 and TRBJ1-2, with 12 bases lining up with TRBD1. The CDR3 contains 17 residues. Germline V gene sequence: CDR1 SGDLS, CDR2 YYNGEE. The J segment lost 5 bases and the V segment lost 5 bases, leaving 13 bases of the junction unmatched.

V and J are TRBV28 and TRBJ2-7; D is perhaps TRBD2 (5 bases). CDR3 length: 16 amino acids. V was clipped by 1 base and J by 0 bases, with 13 bases between them. Germline values: CDR1 MDHEN, CDR2 SYDVKM. The DNA for the CDR3 is TGTGCCAGCAGTTTATCGGTCCTAGCCAACTCCTACGAGCAGTACTTC. Its protein is CASSLSVLANSYEQYF.

This clone was observed once. The chain combines TRBV14 with TRBJ1-4; 7 positions agree with TRBD1. V lost 2 bases and J lost 0; bases outside the gene matches: 18. This CDR3 is 21 amino acids long. In germline, CDR1 is SGHDN, CDR2 FVKESK. The CDR3 DNA reads TGTGCCAGCAGCCAAACTACGGCACCGGGACAGAGATTTGCAACTAATGAAAAACTGTTTTTT. Translation gives CASSQTTAPGQRFATNEKLFF.

This clone was observed a single time. V and J are TRBV7-8 and TRBJ2-2; D might be TRBD1 (6 bases). Trimming pared 5 bases from V and 3 bases from J, leaving 10 bases between. The CDR3 runs 14 residues. Germline CDR1 and CDR2: SGHVS and FQNEAQ. The CDR3 region is CASSPDRDTGELFF. CDR3 sequence (DNA): TGTGCCAGCAGCCCGGACAGAGACACCGGGGAGCTGTTTTTT.

This rearrangement joins TRBV27 to TRBJ2-3; D could derive from TRBD1 or TRBD2 (6 bases each). Deletions cut 2 bases from V and 6 bases from J, with 12 bases between. There are 14 residues in the CDR3. CDR1 and CDR2 from the germline V gene are MNHEY and SMNVEV (reference sequence). The DNA for the CDR3 is TGTGCCAGCAGTTTACGGGGGCTCAGGGATACGCAGTATTTT. Residues: CASSLRGLRDTQYF.

CDR3: CASSPGTGLGNIQYF. Here the CDR3 DNA reads TGTGCCAGCAGCCCTGGGACAGGGTTGGGAAACATTCAGTACTTC. The chain couples TRBV7-3 to TRBJ2-4; 9 nucleotides line up with TRBD1. The V gene's germline CDR1 is SGHTA and CDR2 FQGTGA. Germline trimming cut 5 bases from V and 6 bases from J; bases unmatched to any gene: 8. The CDR3 totals 15 residues.

This chain joins TRBV9 and TRBJ1-6; maybe TRBD1 (5 bases). This CDR3 has 19 amino acids. V was cut by 1 base and J by 3 bases, with 20 bases left in between. Germline V CDR1 and CDR2: SGDLS, YYNGEE. Here the CDR3 DNA reads TGTGCCAGCAGCGTAACCCCCGGGACCACAAACTTCTATAATTCACCCCTCCACTTT. Amino acids: CASSVTPGTTNFYNSPLHF.

The J gene is TRBJ1-5, the V gene TRBV18; 8 bases are a match to TRBD1. Per germline, CDR1 KGHSH and CDR2 LQKENI. There are 15 residues in the CDR3. Losses at the gene ends were 8 bases for V and 0 bases for J; bases not matched to a gene: 6. This CDR3 reads CASQDRANSNQPQHF. CDR3 in DNA: TGTGCCAGCCAGGACAGGGCTAATAGCAATCAGCCCCAGCATTTT.

The chain links TRBV7-9 to TRBJ2-2; 15 bases are shared with TRBD2. The ends lost 5 bases at V and 5 bases at J; junction bases unmatched: 9. Germline V lookup: CDR1 SEHNR, CDR2 FQNEAQ (reference sequence). The CDR3 covers 18 residues. In DNA form, the CDR3 reads TGTGCCAGCAGCCCGAGGACTAGCGGGAGGGCCGGTACCGGGGAGCTGTTTTTT. This sequence encodes CASSPRTSGRAGTGELFF.

In its sample, this clone was seen once. V usage is TRBV6-5 and J usage is TRBJ2-7, with a possible D match to TRBD1 (5 bases). The germline CDR1 and CDR2 sequences are MNHEY and SVGAGI. V was pared by 6 bases and J by 0 bases, with 9 bases between. CDR3 size: 13 residues. The CDR3 DNA sequence: TGTGCCAGCAGCCTCACAGGCTCCTACGAGCAGTACTTC. This codes for CASSLTGSYEQYF.

The V gene is TRBV7-2, the J gene TRBJ2-3; 7 positions agree with TRBD1. Germline V gene sequence: CDR1 SGHTA, CDR2 FQGNSA. The ends lost 5 bases at V and 0 bases at J; junction bases unmatched: 8. The CDR3 is made up of 16 amino acids. CDR3 in amino acids: CASSLWDSYSTDTQYF. In DNA form, the CDR3 reads TGTGCCAGCAGCCTATGGGACAGTTATAGCACAGATACGCAGTATTTT.